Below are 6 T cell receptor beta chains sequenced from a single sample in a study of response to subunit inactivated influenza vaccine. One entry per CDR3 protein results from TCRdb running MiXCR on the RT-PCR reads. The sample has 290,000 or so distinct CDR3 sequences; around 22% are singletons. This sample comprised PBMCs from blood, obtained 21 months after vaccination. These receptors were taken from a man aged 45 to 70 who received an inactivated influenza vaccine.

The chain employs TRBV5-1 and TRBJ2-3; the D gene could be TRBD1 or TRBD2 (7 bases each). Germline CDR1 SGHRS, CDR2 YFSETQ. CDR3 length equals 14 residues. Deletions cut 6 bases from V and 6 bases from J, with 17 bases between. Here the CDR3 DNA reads TGCGCCAGCACCCCACAGGGGAGGGGGGATACGCAGTATTTT. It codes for CASTPQGRGDTQYF.

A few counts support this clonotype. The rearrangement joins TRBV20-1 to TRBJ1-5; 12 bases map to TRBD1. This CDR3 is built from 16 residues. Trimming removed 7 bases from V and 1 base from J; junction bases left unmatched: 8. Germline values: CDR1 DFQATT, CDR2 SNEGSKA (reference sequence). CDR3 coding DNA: TGCAGTGGGTGGGACAGGGGGCAAATGAGCAATCAGCCCCAGCATTTT. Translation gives CSGWDRGQMSNQPQHF.

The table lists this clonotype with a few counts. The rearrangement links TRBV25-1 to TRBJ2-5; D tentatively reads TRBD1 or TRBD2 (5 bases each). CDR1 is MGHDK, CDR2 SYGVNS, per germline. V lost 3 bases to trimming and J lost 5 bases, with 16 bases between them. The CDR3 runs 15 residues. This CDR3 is CASSDGKRGSETQYF. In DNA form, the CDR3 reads TGTGCCAGCAGTGACGGGAAAAGGGGTTCGGAGACCCAGTACTTC.

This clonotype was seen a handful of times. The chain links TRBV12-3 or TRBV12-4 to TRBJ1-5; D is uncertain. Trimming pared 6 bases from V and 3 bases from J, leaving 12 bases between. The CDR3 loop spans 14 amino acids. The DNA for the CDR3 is TGTGCCAGCAGCCCAAGGGAGACCAATCAGCCCCAGCATTTT. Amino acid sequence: CASSPRETNQPQHF.

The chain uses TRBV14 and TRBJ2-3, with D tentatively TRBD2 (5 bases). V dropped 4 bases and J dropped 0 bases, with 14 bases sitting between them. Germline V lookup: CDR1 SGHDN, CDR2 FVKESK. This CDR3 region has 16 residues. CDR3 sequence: CASSPRLRPSTDTQYF. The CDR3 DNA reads TGTGCCAGCAGCCCTAGACTACGCCCAAGCACAGATACGCAGTATTTT.

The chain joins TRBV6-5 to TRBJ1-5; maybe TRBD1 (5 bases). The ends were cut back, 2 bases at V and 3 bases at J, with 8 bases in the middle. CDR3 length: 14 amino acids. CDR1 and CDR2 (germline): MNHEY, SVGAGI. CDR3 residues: CASSYGGANQPQHF. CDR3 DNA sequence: TGTGCCAGCAGTTACGGGGGAGCCAATCAGCCCCAGCATTTT.